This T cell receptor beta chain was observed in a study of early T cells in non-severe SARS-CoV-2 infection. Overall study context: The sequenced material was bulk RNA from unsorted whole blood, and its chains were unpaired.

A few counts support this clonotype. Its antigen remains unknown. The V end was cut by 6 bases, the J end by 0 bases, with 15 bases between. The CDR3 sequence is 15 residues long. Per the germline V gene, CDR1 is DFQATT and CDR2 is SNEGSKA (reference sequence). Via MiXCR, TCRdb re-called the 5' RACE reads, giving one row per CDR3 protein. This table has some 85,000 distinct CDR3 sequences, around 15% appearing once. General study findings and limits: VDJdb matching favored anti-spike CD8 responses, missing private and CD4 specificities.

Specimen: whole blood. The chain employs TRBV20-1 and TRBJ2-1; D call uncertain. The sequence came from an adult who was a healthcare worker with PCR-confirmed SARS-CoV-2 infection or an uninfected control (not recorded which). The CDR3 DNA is TGCAGTGCCGCGGACGCCGATCGCTCCTACAATGAGCAGTTCTTC. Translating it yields CSAADADRSYNEQFF.